The 29 T cell receptor beta chains reported below all come from one sample, sequenced in a study of metastatic and nonmetastatic thyroid tumors (dated by TCRdb to 2020 to 2022). The library was made by PCR. TCRdb records Illumina HiSeq 4000 as the sequencer. Using fastp at Q25 and MiXCR, TCRdb reprocessed the public reads and kept productive beta chains. The sample table records 30,000 to 40,000 clones; under 40% of these occur just once. The ten biggest clones cover around 15% of the sample. No treatment had been received by any patient before thyroid surgery. The sample consisted of tumor tissue. All receptors come from a female donor with papillary thyroid cancer or a benign thyroid nodule (not recorded which). Some clones in this sample may be carry-over from other donors' samples.

There are a few counts of this clone. This chain connects TRBV6-2 or TRBV6-3 to TRBJ2-7; D unclear. The germline gives CDR1 MNHEY, CDR2 SVGEGT. Trimming removed 2 bases at V and 3 bases at J, with 8 bases between. This CDR3 spans 13 amino acids. The CDR3: CASSYGQFYEQYF. In DNA, the CDR3 is TGTGCCAGCAGTTACGGGCAGTTCTACGAGCAGTACTTC.

The chain joins TRBV20-1 to TRBJ2-7; 7 bases align to TRBD2. J was trimmed by 0 bases and V by 0 bases; bases with no gene match: 5. Germline V gives CDR1 DFQATT, CDR2 SNEGSKA (reference sequence). The CDR3 consists of 15 residues. The CDR3: CSAREGGFPSYEQYF. CDR3 in DNA: TGCAGTGCTAGAGAGGGGGGGTTTCCCTCCTACGAGCAGTACTTC.

The chain has TRBV7-8 and TRBJ1-6, with 8 bases aligning to TRBD1. The V and J ends lost 1 base and 9 bases, in that order; junction bases with no gene match: 14. Germline CDR1 is SGHVS and CDR2 is FQNEAQ. The CDR3 is 18 amino acids. The chain's CDR3 is CASSLEMDRVVFGSPLHF. CDR3 in DNA: TGTGCCAGCAGCTTAGAAATGGACAGGGTGGTTTTTGGTTCACCCCTCCACTTT.

The chain joins TRBV6-1 to TRBJ1-2, with 10 bases that match TRBD1. The J segment lost 4 bases and the V segment lost 5 bases, leaving 7 bases of the junction unmatched. Germline V gives CDR1 MNHNS, CDR2 SASEGT. This CDR3 comprises 15 residues. The CDR3 protein is CASSLGQGVGYGYTF. In nucleotides, the CDR3 is TGTGCCAGCAGTCTAGGACAGGGGGTTGGCTATGGCTACACCTTC.

This clone was seen more than once but under ten times. The chain links TRBV20-1 to TRBJ2-7; 7 bases line up with TRBD1. The CDR3 consists of 13 residues. Germline V gene lookup returns CDR1 DFQATT and CDR2 SNEGSKA (reference sequence). The DNA of the CDR3 is TGCAGCCTCGCGGGCAGGGGGTCATACGAGCAGTACTTC. This sequence encodes CSLAGRGSYEQYF.

The genes are TRBV6-2 or TRBV6-3 and TRBJ1-6, with 7 bases matching TRBD1. V was pared by 5 bases and J by 5 bases, with 3 bases of the junction left unmatched. Germline CDR1 reads MNHEY; CDR2 reads SVGEGT. CDR3 size: 14 residues. The CDR3 region is CASSKDRNNSPLHF. The CDR3 nucleotides are TGTGCCAGCAGTAAGGACAGGAATAATTCACCCCTCCACTTT.

This clone has more than one count but fewer than ten. The DNA for the CDR3 is TGTGCCAGCAGGGGGACAGGGGGGAACTACGAGCAGTACTTC. Translated, it gives CASRGTGGNYEQYF. The V gene is TRBV28, the J gene TRBJ2-7; 11 bases fit TRBD1. The CDR3 has 14 amino acids. J lost 3 bases, V lost 6 bases, and 4 bases had no gene match. The germline gives CDR1 MDHEN, CDR2 SYDVKM.

The chain carries TRBV28 and TRBJ1-5; D is ambiguous. CDR1 and CDR2 (germline): MDHEN, SYDVKM. CDR3 size: 14 residues. V was trimmed by 6 bases and J by 6 bases, leaving 15 bases between them. The CDR3 loop is CASRLDQPGQPQHF. As DNA, the CDR3 is TGTGCCAGCAGATTGGACCAACCGGGTCAGCCCCAGCATTTT.

This clone was found a few times. The CDR3 here is CASTPGGSYNEQFF. The CDR3, as DNA: TGTGCCAGCACCCCCGGTGGGTCCTACAATGAGCAGTTCTTC. The rearrangement joins TRBV6-1 to TRBJ2-1; D unclear. The germline V and J ends were trimmed by 7 bases and 1 base, with 11 bases remaining between them. The CDR3 sequence is 14 residues long. Per the germline V gene, CDR1 is MNHNS and CDR2 is SASEGT.

This clone showed up just a few times. The rearrangement uses TRBV27 and TRBJ1-1; weak D call: TRBD1 (5 bases). The CDR3 extends over 11 amino acids. With 8 bases removed from V and 6 bases from J, the gap between germline ends came to 10 bases. Per the germline V gene, CDR1 is MNHEY and CDR2 is SMNVEV (reference sequence). The DNA for the CDR3 is TGTGCCAGCCACCGGGGCGCTGAAGCTTTCTTT. This gives the protein CASHRGAEAFF.

Ten or more counts support this clone. The genes are TRBV6-6 and TRBJ1-2; 10 nucleotides match TRBD1. The CDR3 consists of 17 residues. Germline lookup yields CDR1 MNHNY and CDR2 SVGAGI (reference sequence). With 2 bases clipped from V and 2 bases from J, the junction kept 8 bases outside the gene matches. CDR3 protein: CASSYAGTGAGNYGYTF. CDR3 nucleotides: TGTGCCAGCAGTTACGCCGGGACAGGGGCAGGAAACTATGGCTACACCTTC.

This chain uses TRBV19 with TRBJ1-6, with 7 bases fitting TRBD1. This CDR3 spans 15 amino acids. Trimming cost V 3 bases and J 6 bases; bases outside gene matches: 5. CDR1 and CDR2 (germline): LNHDA, SQIVND (reference sequence). CDR3 nucleotide sequence: TGTGCCAGTAGTATCCGACAGGGAGGTAATTCACCCCTCCACTTT. Encoded protein: CASSIRQGGNSPLHF. The full variable domain, completed using reference TRBV19 and TRBJ1-6, is DGGITQSPKYLFRKEGQNVTLSCEQNLNHDAMYWYRQDPGQGLRLIYYSQIVNDFQKGDIAEGYSVSREKKESFPLTVTSAQKNPTAFYLCASSIRQGGNSPLHFGNGTRLTVT.

This sequence joins TRBV6-5 and TRBJ1-2, with D maybe TRBD1 (5 bases). Germline CDR1 reads MNHEY; CDR2 reads SVGAGI. V gave up 4 bases and J gave up 3 bases, with 9 bases separating them. The CDR3 length is 13 residues. The CDR3 is CASSSGPDYGYTF. CDR3 in DNA: TGTGCCAGCAGTTCAGGGCCGGACTATGGCTACACCTTC.

The rearrangement links TRBV28 to TRBJ2-7; D not resolved. CDR1 is MDHEN and CDR2 is SYDVKM in the germline V gene. V lost 2 bases and J 6 bases, leaving 5 bases between the germline ends. CDR3 length: 11 residues. The CDR3 sequence: CASSLVGEQYF. DNA for the CDR3: TGTGCCAGCAGTTTAGTGGGCGAGCAGTACTTC.

V and J are TRBV19 and TRBJ1-3, with D uncertain. Germline CDR1 and CDR2: LNHDA and SQIVND (reference sequence). The CDR3 totals 13 residues. Between the trimmed V and J ends, which lost 3 bases and 1 base, there was a span of 4 bases. CDR3 region: CASSIRSGNTIYF. DNA of the CDR3: TGTGCCAGTAGTATCAGGTCTGGAAACACCATATATTTT.

J is TRBJ2-7 and V is TRBV7-6; D might be TRBD1 (6 bases). Trimming pared 5 bases from V and 9 bases from J, leaving 20 bases between. This CDR3 is built from 14 residues. Germline V gene data show CDR1 as SGHVS and CDR2 as FNYEAQ. The CDR3 sequence: CASSPGVASNVQYF. CDR3 DNA: TGTGCCAGCAGCCCAGGGGTGGCAAGTAATGTGCAGTACTTC.

This clone was recorded at least ten times. A much more abundant neighbour one base away suggests this may be a read error. CDR3 coding DNA: TGTGCCAGCAGCCACCAATCGGTGGCTGAAGCTCTCTTT. Amino acids: CASSHQSVAEALF. This chain joins TRBV14 and TRBJ1-1, with no clear D. The CDR3 spans 13 residues. The germline V gene encodes CDR1 SGHDN and CDR2 FVKESK.

The V call is TRBV7-9, the J call TRBJ2-7; 8 bases are shared with TRBD2. The CDR3 length is 15 residues. Per the germline V gene, CDR1 is SEHNR and CDR2 is FQNEAQ (reference sequence). Trimming cost V 1 base and J 2 bases; bases outside gene matches: 4. The DNA of the CDR3 is TGTGCCAGCAGCTTAGGGGCGGGAGGCGCCTACGAGCAGTACTTC. This translates into CASSLGAGGAYEQYF.

This clone was recorded many times. V gene TRBV11-2 combines with J gene TRBJ1-6; D gene uncertain. There are 17 residues in the CDR3. Germline lookup yields CDR1 SGHAT and CDR2 FQNNGV. Trimming cost V 3 bases and J 0 bases, with 12 bases left between them. The CDR3 DNA follows: TGTGCCAGCAGCTTCCTCGGGCAGCGCTCCTATAATTCACCCCTCCACTTT. Protein sequence: CASSFLGQRSYNSPLHF.

This chain uses TRBV4-1 with TRBJ2-7; D remains unclear. The V end lost 0 bases, the J end lost 0 bases, and 12 bases lay between the germline ends. Looked up from germline, CDR1 is MGHRA and CDR2 is YSYEKL. CDR3 size: 16 residues. CDR3 sequence reads: CASSQDIPASSYEQYF. Here the CDR3 DNA reads TGCGCCAGCAGCCAAGATATTCCAGCAAGCTCCTACGAGCAGTACTTC.

This clone came up a few times. The chain joins TRBV27 to TRBJ2-7; 16 nucleotides match TRBD2. V lost 5 bases to trimming and J lost 6 bases; unmatched junction nucleotides: 10. CDR3 length: 17 residues. Germline assignment: CDR1 MNHEY and CDR2 SMNVEV (reference sequence). In nucleotides, the CDR3 is TGTGCCAGCAGTCTGGGACTAGCGGGAGGGCCTGCGGGCGAGCAGTACTTC. This codes for CASSLGLAGGPAGEQYF.

The chain recombines TRBV11-2 with TRBJ2-1; 8 bases map to TRBD2. In germline, CDR1 is SGHAT, CDR2 FQNNGV. V lost 1 base to trimming and J lost 5 bases; unmatched junction nucleotides: 10. The CDR3 totals 17 residues. For the CDR3, the DNA is TGTGCCAGCAGCTTAGGCCCCCCAGCGGGAGTTGACAATGAGCAGTTCTTC. Amino acid sequence: CASSLGPPAGVDNEQFF.

This clone showed up just a few times. The CDR3 sequence: CASSFRPGVEQYF. The CDR3 DNA sequence: TGTGCCAGCAGCTTCCGGCCAGGGGTCGAGCAGTACTTC. The chain uses TRBV11-2 and TRBJ2-7, with D tentatively TRBD1 (6 bases). The V and J ends lost 3 bases and 6 bases respectively, with 12 bases between them. Germline lookup yields CDR1 SGHAT and CDR2 FQNNGV. There are 13 residues in the CDR3.

This clone was detected only a few times. V usage is TRBV19 and J usage is TRBJ1-1; D remains ambiguous. Germline loops: CDR1 LNHDA, CDR2 SQIVND (reference sequence). This CDR3 region has 12 residues. Trimming took off 4 bases at V and 2 bases at J, with 5 bases between the two ends. The CDR3 DNA sequence: TGTGCCAGTAGTAGGGGTAACACTGAAGCTTTCTTT. Its translation: CASSRGNTEAFF.

V is TRBV12-3 or TRBV12-4 and J is TRBJ2-2, with no clear D. The CDR3 has 16 residues. Trimming took 4 bases from V and 6 from J, leaving 18 bases between them. Here the CDR3 DNA reads TGTGCCAGCAGTTCAGGCTTAGCCGGAGCCCCCGGGGAGCTGTTTTTT. Its translation: CASSSGLAGAPGELFF.

The V and J genes are TRBV28 and TRBJ2-7; 7 nucleotides line up with TRBD2. V shed 3 bases and J 5 bases; nucleotides not matched to a gene: 4. This CDR3 has 13 residues. The germline V gene encodes CDR1 MDHEN and CDR2 SYDVKM. The CDR3 loop reads CASSLGGRDEQYF. In nucleotides, the CDR3 is TGTGCCAGCAGTTTGGGAGGGAGAGACGAGCAGTACTTC.

This clone showed up just a few times. V is TRBV28 and J is TRBJ1-1; 11 nucleotides match TRBD1. Germline assignment: CDR1 MDHEN and CDR2 SYDVKM. The CDR3 runs 14 residues. With 6 bases clipped from V and 12 bases from J, the junction kept 12 bases outside the gene matches. The DNA of the CDR3 is TGTGCCAGCAGCTCCGGACAGGGGGCGCTTGTTACTTTCTTT. Translated: CASSSGQGALVTFF. Together with reference TRBV28 and TRBJ1-1, the CDR3 gives the full variable domain: DVKVTQSSRYLVKRTGEKVFLECVQDMDHENMFWYRQDPGLGLRLIYFSYDVKMKEKGDIPEGYSVSREKKERFSLILESASTNQTSMYLCASSSGQGALVTFFGQGTRLTVV.

This clone appeared a few times. The chain uses TRBV15 and TRBJ1-5; no clear D gene. The germline V gene encodes CDR1 LNHNV and CDR2 YYDKDF (reference sequence). CDR3 size: 14 residues. V lost 1 base, J lost 1 base, and 5 bases lay in between. As DNA, the CDR3 is TGTGCCACCAGCAGAGTGGGAAGCAATCAGCCCCAGCATTTT. Translating it yields CATSRVGSNQPQHF.

The chain joins TRBV10-2 to TRBJ2-6; D unresolved. The CDR3 totals 16 residues. The germline gives CDR1 WSHSY, CDR2 SAAADI. V was cut by 5 bases and J by 4 bases, with 15 bases left in between. In nucleotides, the CDR3 is TGCGCCAGCAGTCAGACCTATATTACAGGGGCCAACGTCCTGACTTTC. This encodes CASSQTYITGANVLTF.